This section outlines one TCR beta chain sequence together with its context. Its target is not known. The entry originates in a study of vaccination effects on CD4 cells after COVID-19. Overall study: Samples collected post-vaccine were obtained a median of 72 days after the second dose.

TCRdb's table, derived via immunoSEQ multiplex PCR, lists solely in-frame clones and lacks some. The sample yields 65,000 to 70,000 clones, approximately 76% seen once. With 4 bases removed from V and 6 bases from J, the gap between germline ends came to 9 bases. Germline values: CDR1 MDHEN, CDR2 SYDVKM. There are 12 residues in the CDR3. Expansion of antigen-specific CD4+ T cells with viral peptide pools was carried out by the ViraFEST assay before sequencing. Researchers isolated CD4+ T cells once less than 13 days of culture had elapsed. Participants each got two BNT162b2 or mRNA-1273 vaccine doses. Vaccine recipients, nucleocapsid antibody negative, had no prior SARS-CoV-2 infection. Cultures had half their medium replaced with IL-2 medium on days 3 and 7. Study outcomes and limitations: Whether induced by infection or by vaccine, clones showed marked clonal contraction late after vaccination.

This specimen was CD4+ T cells from PBMCs cultured with HCoV-OC43 spike peptides, taken after COVID-19 vaccination. Subset defined: HCoV-OC43 spike overlapping peptide pool stimulation. This receptor was identified in a human donor who received a COVID-19 vaccine. The V and J genes are TRBV28 and TRBJ1-2; no clear D gene. CDR3 nucleotides: TGTGCCAGCAGTTCGTCCATAAATGGCTACACCTTC. It yields the protein CASSSSINGYTF.